A selection of T cell receptor beta chains follows, all from one sample in a study of post-analysis software for immune sequencing data. TCRdb passed the PCR reads through MiXCR, listing each CDR3 protein once. The table shows fewer than 850,000 distinct CDR3 sequences, with approximately 44% occurring only once. What was sequenced was blood. The receptors were gathered from a girl aged 5-17 years with multiple sclerosis. The CDR3 runs from the conserved cysteine through the conserved F or W. The D gene is left open where the match is weak. Clone sizes are given selectively: once, few, many, or a class where the clone is expanded.

TRBV28	once	TRBJ2-3	NA	CASSRLGSTDTQYF	TGTGCCAGCAGTCGCCTGGGGAGCACAGATACGCAGTATTTT
TRBV7-9	NA	TRBJ2-7	NA	CASSLAFPPGSEQYF	TGTGCCAGCAGCTTAGCGTTCCCGCCAGGATCCGAGCAGTACTTC
TRBV7-2	NA	TRBJ2-1	TRBD2	CASSSTGLAGEGEQFF	TGTGCCAGCAGCTCGACGGGACTAGCGGGAGAAGGTGAGCAGTTCTTC
TRBV30	NA	TRBJ1-5	NA	CAWSRANQPQHF	TGTGCCTGGAGCAGGGCCAATCAGCCCCAGCATTTT
TRBV28	NA	TRBJ1-2	NA	CASSSGIRWYTF	TGTGCCAGCAGTTCCGGAATCAGGTGGTACACCTTC
TRBV29-1	NA	TRBJ2-2	NA	CSVTPGNTGELFF	TGCAGCGTTACCCCGGGGAACACCGGGGAGCTGTTTTTT
TRBV29-1	few	TRBJ2-7	NA	CSVEDQETYEQYF	TGCAGCGTTGAAGATCAGGAGACCTACGAGCAGTACTTC
TRBV5-6	NA	TRBJ2-1	TRBD1	CASSRQGHGQFF	TGTGCCAGCAGCCGACAGGGCCATGGGCAGTTCTTC
TRBV6-5	NA	TRBJ2-5	NA	CVSSWFVLAPPERSSDETQYF	TGTGTCAGCAGTTGGTTCGTTTTAGCGCCGCCGGAGAGGAGTAGTGACGAGACCCAGTACTTC
TRBV9	NA	TRBJ2-3	NA	CASSVEVRHLSTDTQYF	TGTGCCAGCAGCGTAGAGGTGCGGCACCTCTCCACAGATACGCAGTATTTT
TRBV12-3/TRBV12-4	few	TRBJ1-4	NA	CASSPREYNEKLFF	TGTGCCAGCAGCCCGAGGGAGTATAATGAAAAACTGTTTTTT
TRBV20-1	few	TRBJ2-3	TRBD2	CSARDLSGRATDTQYF	TGCAGTGCTAGAGACTTGAGCGGGAGGGCGACAGATACGCAGTATTTT
TRBV13	many	TRBJ2-1	NA	CASSSLNNEQFF	TGTGCCAGCAGCTCTCTTAACAATGAGCAGTTCTTC
TRBV5-1	NA	TRBJ2-6	NA	CASSWDPFGANVLAF	TGCGCCAGCAGCTGGGATCCGTTTGGGGCCAACGTCCTGGCTTTC
TRBV7-2	NA	TRBJ2-3	TRBD2	CASSLGTRDTDTQYF	TGTGCCAGCAGCTTAGGGACTAGGGACACAGATACGCAGTATTTT
TRBV6-1	NA	TRBJ2-5	NA	CASSHRRTDPRQETQYF	TGTGCCAGCAGTCATAGGCGGACAGATCCCCGACAAGAGACCCAGTACTTC
TRBV7-2	many	TRBJ2-5	TRBD2	CASSSVAGGQETQYF	TGTGCCAGCAGCTCAGTTGCGGGAGGGCAAGAGACCCAGTACTTC
TRBV12-3/TRBV12-4	once	TRBJ1-2	NA	CASSFTQNGYTF	TGTGCCAGCAGTTTTACCCAGAATGGCTACACCTTC
TRBV5-1	NA	TRBJ2-1	NA	CASSFLGRRGNEQFF	TGCGCCAGCAGTTTTCTAGGACGCCGGGGGAATGAGCAGTTCTTC
TRBV29-1	NA	TRBJ1-2	TRBD1	CSVDGQAYGYTF	TGCAGCGTTGACGGACAGGCCTATGGCTACACCTTC
TRBV6-2/TRBV6-3	NA	TRBJ1-2	TRBD1	CASSGGQLSGYGYTF	TGTGCCAGCTCAGGGGGACAGCTCTCAGGCTATGGCTACACCTTC
TRBV12-3/TRBV12-4	NA	TRBJ2-7	TRBD1	CASRPRGQAYEQYF	TGTGCCAGCAGGCCGAGGGGACAGGCCTACGAGCAGTACTTC
TRBV5-1	few	TRBJ2-1	TRBD1	CASSSGTVNEQFF	TGCGCCAGCAGCTCCGGGACAGTCAATGAGCAGTTCTTC
TRBV12-3/TRBV12-4	NA	TRBJ1-6	TRBD1	CASATGRHNSPLHF	TGTGCCAGTGCGACAGGGAGACATAATTCACCCCTCCACTTT